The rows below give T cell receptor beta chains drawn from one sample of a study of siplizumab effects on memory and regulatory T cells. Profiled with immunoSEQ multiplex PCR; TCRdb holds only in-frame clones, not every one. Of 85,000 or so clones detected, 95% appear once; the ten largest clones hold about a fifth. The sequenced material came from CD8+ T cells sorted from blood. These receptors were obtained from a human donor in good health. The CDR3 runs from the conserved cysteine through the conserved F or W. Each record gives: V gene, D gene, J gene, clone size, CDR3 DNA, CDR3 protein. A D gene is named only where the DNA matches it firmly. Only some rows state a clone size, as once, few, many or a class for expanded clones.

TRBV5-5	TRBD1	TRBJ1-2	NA	TGTGCCAGCAGCCTCAGCCGGACAGGGGTCGATGGCTACACCTTC	CASSLSRTGVDGYTF
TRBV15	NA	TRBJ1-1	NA	TGTGCCACCAGCGGGGGACATTCGAACACTGAAGCTTTCTTT	CATSGGHSNTEAFF
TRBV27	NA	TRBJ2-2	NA	TGTGCCAGCAGTTTCGGGACTCACGCGTACACCGGGGAGCTGTTTTTT	CASSFGTHAYTGELFF
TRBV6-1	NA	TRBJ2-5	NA	TGTGCCAGCAGTGAATGGGGGAACTCCCGGACGAAGACCCAGTACTTC	CASSEWGNSRTKTQYF
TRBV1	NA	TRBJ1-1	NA	TGCACCACTAAGACAGGACCTAGCACTGAAGCTTTCTTT	CTTKTGPSTEAFF
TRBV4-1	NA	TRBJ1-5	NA	TGCGCCAGCAGCCTAGATACAGGTAGCAATCAGCCCCAGCATTTT	CASSLDTGSNQPQHF
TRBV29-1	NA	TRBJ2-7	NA	TGCAGCGTTGAGTCGGCCTTAGGCGAGCAGTACTTC	CSVESALGEQYF
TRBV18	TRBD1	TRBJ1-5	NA	TGTGCCAGCTCACCAGAGACAGGGGCCAATCAGCCCCAGCATTTT	CASSPETGANQPQHF
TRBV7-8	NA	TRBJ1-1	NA	TGTGCCAGCAGTTGGACAGCGAGGAACACTGAAGCTTTCTTT	CASSWTARNTEAFF
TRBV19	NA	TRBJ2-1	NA	TGTGCCAGTAGTATCGTTACTCGCGGGTCCTACAATGAGCAGTTCTTC	CASSIVTRGSYNEQFF
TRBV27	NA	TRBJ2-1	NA	TGTGCCAGCAGTCTTTCGGCTAGTTCAACCTACAATGAGCAGTTCTTC	CASSLSASSTYNEQFF
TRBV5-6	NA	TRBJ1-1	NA	TGTGCCAGCAGCTTGGGGGGGAGTACTGAAGCTTTCTTT	CASSLGGSTEAFF
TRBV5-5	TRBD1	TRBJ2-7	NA	TGTGCCAGCAGCTTACAGGGGAATTTGTACGAGCAGTACTTC	CASSLQGNLYEQYF
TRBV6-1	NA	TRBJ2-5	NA	TGTGCCAGCAGTGGGGAGACCCAGTACTTC	CASSGETQYF
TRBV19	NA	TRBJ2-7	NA	TGTGCCAGCTCGCCCCGGTGGCTACTATACGAGCAGTACTTC	CASSPRWLLYEQYF
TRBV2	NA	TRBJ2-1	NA	TGTGCCAGCAGTGACGCGGGTGGCACTGAGCAGTTCTTC	CASSDAGGTEQFF
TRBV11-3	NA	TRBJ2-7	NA	TGTGCCAGCAGCTCCGACCAGGCACCAGGGTTTTTCACCTACGAGCAGTACTTC	CASSSDQAPGFFTYEQYF
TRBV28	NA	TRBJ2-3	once	TGTGCCAGCATCCTCCGAACCACCGGCGCAGATACGCAGTATTTT	CASILRTTGADTQYF
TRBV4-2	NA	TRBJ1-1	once	TGTGCCAGCAGCTGGGGAGGGGAAGCTTTCTTT	CASSWGGEAFF
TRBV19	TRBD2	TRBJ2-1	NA	TGTGCCAGTAGTCCCGGGGGGAGTGGGGAGCAGTTCTTC	CASSPGGSGEQFF
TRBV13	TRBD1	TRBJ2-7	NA	TGTGCCAGCAGCTCCTCCGGGACAGGGGGCGATCCCTACGAGCAGTACTTC	CASSSSGTGGDPYEQYF
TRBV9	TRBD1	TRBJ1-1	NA	TGTGCCAGCAGCGTAGGCCGGGACAGGGTCTCCCGTAGCACTGAAGCTTTCTTT	CASSVGRDRVSRSTEAFF
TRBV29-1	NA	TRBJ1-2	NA	TGCAGCGTTCCTGGGGCAGGGGATAACTATGGCTACACCTTC	CSVPGAGDNYGYTF
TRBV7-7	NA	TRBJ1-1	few	TGTGCTAGCAGTCGGCTTCGAGAAGAAGCTTTCTTT	CASSRLREEAFF
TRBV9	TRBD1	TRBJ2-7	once	TGTGCCAGCAGCGGACCGGGACAGCAGTCCTACGAGCAGTACTTC	CASSGPGQQSYEQYF
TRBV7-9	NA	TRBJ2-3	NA	TGTGCCAGCAGCTTTTCACAGGAAGAGGCAGATACGCAGTATTTT	CASSFSQEEADTQYF
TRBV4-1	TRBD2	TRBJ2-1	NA	TGCGCCAGCAGCCAACCCGGGACTAGCGCGAATGAGCAGTTCTTC	CASSQPGTSANEQFF
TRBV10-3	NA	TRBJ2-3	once	TGTGCCATCAGTGAGTCAGGGACTCCCATCGGTTCCACGCAGTATTTT	CAISESGTPIGSTQYF
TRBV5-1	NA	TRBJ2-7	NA	TGCGCCAGCAGCTTGGCGGGTCTAGCGCTCCACGAGCAGTACTTC	CASSLAGLALHEQYF
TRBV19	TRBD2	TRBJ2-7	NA	TGTGCCAGTAGTATGGGATTAACTAGCGGGAGTTGGGACGAGCAGTACTTC	CASSMGLTSGSWDEQYF
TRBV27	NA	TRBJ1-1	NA	TGTGCCAGCAGCCCATGGGGTGGGGGCGTGAGGACTGAAGCTTTCTTT	CASSPWGGGVRTEAFF
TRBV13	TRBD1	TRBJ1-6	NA	TGTGCCAGCAGCCCAGATGGGGTGAGGGGGCAATCTTCACCCCTCCACTTT	CASSPDGVRGQSSPLHF
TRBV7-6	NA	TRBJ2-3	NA	TGTGCCAGCAGCTTAGCGAGGGGCACAGATACGCAGTATTTT	CASSLARGTDTQYF
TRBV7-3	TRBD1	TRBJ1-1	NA	TGTGCCAGCAGCTTATCGCCGTTAGGGGGCATTACTGAAGCTTTCTTT	CASSLSPLGGITEAFF
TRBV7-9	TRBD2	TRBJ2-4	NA	TGTGCCAGCAGCTTAGTGTCTAGCGGGAGCAAAAACATTCAGTACTTC	CASSLVSSGSKNIQYF
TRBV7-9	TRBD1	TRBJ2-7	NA	TGTGCCAGCAGCTCCACCGGGACAGGGGAAGAGCAGTACTTC	CASSSTGTGEEQYF
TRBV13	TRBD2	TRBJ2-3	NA	TGTGCCAGCAGCTCGACTAGCGGGACCACAGATACGCAGTATTTT	CASSSTSGTTDTQYF
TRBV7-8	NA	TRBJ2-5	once	TGTGCCAGCAGCTTAGTCGACAGTTACCAAGAGACCCAGTACTTC	CASSLVDSYQETQYF
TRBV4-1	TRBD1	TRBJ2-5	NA	TGCGCCAGCAGCCAAGAAAACCCAGGGGGTTTGCGGGAGACCCAGTACTTC	CASSQENPGGLRETQYF
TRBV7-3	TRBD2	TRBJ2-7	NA	TGTGCCAGCAGCTTAACTCCGGGAGGGCCCTACGAGCAGTACTTC	CASSLTPGGPYEQYF
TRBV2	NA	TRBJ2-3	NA	TGTGCCAGCAAAGGGGTAGATGACACAGATACGCAGTATTTT	CASKGVDDTDTQYF
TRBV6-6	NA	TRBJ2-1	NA	TGTGCCAGCAGTTACACTTTGAATGAGCAGTTCTTC	CASSYTLNEQFF